This entry describes one TCR beta chain. Antigen: not known. PCR involved 60 Vbeta and 13 Jbeta primers. Libraries were prepared by immunoSEQ multiplex PCR; TCRdb keeps only in-frame clonotypes and omits some of them. Found here are under 130,000 clones, around 80% of them singletons; the top ten hold approximately 3%. The data were obtained in a study of cytomegalovirus exposure and HLA in healthy donors. The V gene's germline CDR1 is SQVTM and CDR2 ANQGSEA. This CDR3 spans 16 amino acids. V lost 4 bases and J lost 2; bases outside the gene matches: 11. Donors showed nominal health when sampled, although they likely had unrecorded immune exposures. Findings and limits, study-wide: The authors judged a highly shared variant cluster likely a sequencing artifact. When analyzed later, a missense DCLRE1C variant was found to be linked to TCR beta V- and J-gene trimming.

The chain couples TRBV29-1 to TRBJ2-3; TRBD1 agrees at 8 bases. The sample consisted of PBMCs. This TCR was sampled from a woman between 40 and 50 years old in good health and CMV-seronegative. CDR3 sequence: CSVARGRGLPTDTQYF. The CDR3 bases are TGCAGCGTTGCTCGGGGCAGGGGGCTACCCACAGATACGCAGTATTTT.